These 21 T cell receptor beta chains were all obtained from the same sample, sequenced in a study of early T cells in non-severe SARS-CoV-2 infection. TCRdb re-analysed the 5' RACE reads in MiXCR, keeping a single row per CDR3 protein. The profile shows some 64,000 distinct CDR3 sequences, roughly 13% of them singletons. Sequencing used whole blood. The receptors derive from an adult who was a healthcare worker with PCR-confirmed SARS-CoV-2 infection or an uninfected control (not recorded which).

At least ten counts were recorded for this clonotype. CDR3 nucleotides: TGTGCCAGCAGTCCGGGACAGGGGAGGCAGCCCCAGCATTTT. It codes for CASSPGQGRQPQHF. V is TRBV27 and J is TRBJ1-5, with 10 positions matching TRBD1. With 5 bases clipped from V and 7 bases from J, the junction kept 5 bases outside the gene matches. The CDR3 runs to 14 residues. In germline, CDR1 is MNHEY, CDR2 SMNVEV (reference sequence).

The J gene is TRBJ2-3, the V gene TRBV6-5; D not certain. CDR3 length: 15 amino acids. The V gene lost 2 bases and the J gene lost 0 bases, with 9 bases spanning the gap. In germline, CDR1 is MNHEY, CDR2 SVGAGI. The CDR3 coding sequence is TGTGCCAGCAGTTACGATGGCAGCAGCACAGATACGCAGTATTTT. Translation: CASSYDGSSTDTQYF.

CDR3 DNA: TGTGCCAGTAGTTCTCGGCGGGAGAGGCTCACAGATACGCAGTATTTT. It yields the protein CASSSRRERLTDTQYF. The chain joins TRBV19 to TRBJ2-3; 7 positions agree with TRBD2. CDR3 length: 16 amino acids. Germline trimming cut 5 bases from V and 2 bases from J; bases unmatched to any gene: 10. Germline V gives CDR1 LNHDA, CDR2 SQIVND (reference sequence).

There are many counts of this clonotype. The chain is built from TRBV27 and TRBJ1-2, with 9 nucleotides matching TRBD1. V gave up 3 bases and J gave up 4 bases; unmatched junction bases: 6. CDR3 length equals 15 residues. CDR1 and CDR2 (germline): MNHEY, SMNVEV (reference sequence). The CDR3 is CASSLSGTGLYGYTF. CDR3 coding DNA: TGTGCCAGCAGTTTGTCCGGGACAGGGCTCTATGGCTACACCTTC.

The sample holds many counts of this clonotype. V is TRBV27 and J is TRBJ1-4, with a possible D match to TRBD1 (6 bases). V shed 3 bases and J shed 7 bases, with 12 bases lying between them. The CDR3 is 14 residues long. The germline gives CDR1 MNHEY, CDR2 SMNVEV (reference sequence). This CDR3 reads CASSFGGGTEKLFF. CDR3 bases: TGTGCCAGCAGTTTCGGGGGCGGCACTGAAAAACTGTTTTTT.

The chain recombines TRBV6-9 with TRBJ2-7; D may be TRBD2 (6 bases). Germline V lookup: CDR1 MNHGY, CDR2 SVAAGI. V dropped 6 bases and J dropped 4 bases, with 22 bases sitting between them. The CDR3 contains 16 residues. CDR3 DNA: TGTGCCAGCAGGTATAATGGAGATGCGGGATGGTACGAGCAGTACTTC. This sequence encodes CASRYNGDAGWYEQYF.

This clonotype was seen a few times. V gene TRBV21-1 combines with J gene TRBJ2-7. TRBV21-1 is given as a pseudogene. The CDR3 is made up of 14 amino acids. The DNA for the CDR3 is TGTGCCAGCGCAACGACTAGGAGCTCCTACGAGCAGTACTTC. Its protein product is CASATTRSSYEQYF.

V and J are TRBV12-3 or TRBV12-4 and TRBJ2-7, with 14 nucleotides matching TRBD2. Trimming removed 6 bases from V and 6 bases from J; junction bases left unmatched: 7. The CDR3 loop spans 15 amino acids. CDR3 amino acids: CASSAGLAGACEQYF. For the CDR3, the DNA is TGTGCCAGCAGCGCGGGACTAGCGGGAGCCTGCGAGCAGTACTTC.

This clonotype was counted only a few times. The rearrangement links TRBV9 to TRBJ1-5; D unclear. The germline V gene encodes CDR1 SGDLS and CDR2 YYNGEE. V shed 4 bases and J shed 4 bases, with 9 bases lying between them. The CDR3 totals 13 residues. The CDR3 DNA reads TGTGCCAGCAGCCCAGACCAAAATCAGCCCCAGCATTTT. Amino acids: CASSPDQNQPQHF.

In this sample, this clonotype turned up many times. J is TRBJ1-5 and V is TRBV7-2; 7 bases line up with TRBD1. Germline-derived CDR1 and CDR2 are SGHTA and FQGNSA. Trimming removed 5 bases from V and 4 bases from J; junction bases left unmatched: 5. The CDR3 spans 14 residues. The CDR3 region is CASSTGQFNQPQHF. The CDR3 DNA reads as TGTGCCAGCAGCACGGGACAGTTTAATCAGCCCCAGCATTTT.

This clonotype was detected many times. V usage is TRBV12-3 or TRBV12-4 and J usage is TRBJ2-7; TRBD1 or TRBD2 may be the D gene (5 bases each). Trimming took off 6 bases at V and 3 bases at J, with 12 bases between the two ends. This CDR3 contains 13 residues. CDR3 in DNA: TGTGCCAGCAGATACGGGGCACTCTACGAGCAGTACTTC. This translates into CASRYGALYEQYF.

Only a few counts were recorded for this clonotype. This sequence joins TRBV7-8 and TRBJ2-1, with D uncertain. In germline, CDR1 is SGHVS, CDR2 FQNEAQ. This CDR3 is built from 11 residues. Trimming stripped 5 bases from V and 7 bases from J, with 6 bases between. The CDR3 sequence: CASSPQNEQFF. CDR3 sequence (DNA): TGTGCCAGCAGCCCCCAAAATGAGCAGTTCTTC.

The J gene is TRBJ2-3, the V gene TRBV7-2; D gene ambiguous. CDR1 SGHTA and CDR2 FQGNSA come from the germline V gene. This CDR3 is built from 15 residues. V lost 7 bases to trimming and J lost 2 bases, with 16 bases between them. CDR3 sequence reads: CASTSLGMPTDTQYF. For the CDR3, the DNA is TGTGCCAGCACATCCCTGGGGATGCCCACAGATACGCAGTATTTT.

J is TRBJ1-4 and V is TRBV20-1; D may be TRBD1 (6 bases). CDR1 is DFQATT and CDR2 is SNEGSKA in the germline V gene (reference sequence). The V and J ends lost 6 bases and 7 bases respectively, with 15 bases between them. CDR3 length: 13 amino acids. The CDR3 reads CSALDRTPEKLFF. In nucleotides, the CDR3 is TGCAGTGCCCTAGACAGGACTCCTGAAAAACTGTTTTTT.

This chain uses TRBV28 with TRBJ1-5; D is possibly TRBD1 (6 bases). This CDR3 has 14 amino acids. The V gene's germline CDR1 is MDHEN and CDR2 SYDVKM. V was clipped by 6 bases and J by 7 bases, with 16 bases between them. The CDR3 reads CASRGDTTRQPQHF. In DNA, the CDR3 is TGTGCCAGCAGGGGGGACACAACCAGGCAGCCCCAGCATTTT.

This clonotype was counted ten times or more. V usage is TRBV2 and J usage is TRBJ2-7; TRBD1 matches 10 bases. CDR1 and CDR2 from the germline V gene are SNHLY and FYNNEI. With 6 bases clipped from V and 5 bases from J, the junction kept 1 base outside the gene matches. The CDR3 spans 12 residues. CDR3 residues: CASRGQGDEQYF. Here the CDR3 DNA reads TGTGCCAGCAGAGGACAGGGGGACGAGCAGTACTTC.

This clonotype has a count of ten or more. V usage is TRBV6-6 and J usage is TRBJ2-3; D is unclear. The CDR3 has 10 residues. Germline loops: CDR1 MNHNY, CDR2 SVGAGI (reference sequence). V lost 10 bases to trimming and J lost 5 bases, with 7 bases between them. The CDR3, as DNA: TGTGCCACTACAAGAGATACGCAGTATTTT. Its translation: CATTRDTQYF.

This clonotype was seen many times. The V gene is TRBV5-6, the J gene TRBJ1-6; 7 bases are a match to TRBD1. Germline V gives CDR1 SGHDT, CDR2 YYEEEE. This CDR3 comprises 14 residues. Losses at the gene ends were 1 base for V and 7 bases for J; bases not matched to a gene: 2. CDR3 sequence reads: CASSLPQGNSPLHF. The CDR3 region has the DNA TGTGCCAGCAGCTTGCCACAGGGGAATTCACCCCTCCACTTT.

The J gene is TRBJ1-2, the V gene TRBV20-1; 8 nucleotides match TRBD1. Trimming took 4 bases from V and 4 from J; bases not matched to a gene: 5. The CDR3 is 13 amino acids. Germline CDR1 is DFQATT and CDR2 is SNEGSKA (reference sequence). CDR3 nucleotide sequence: TGCAGTGCTACACAGGGGGTCGGCTATGGCTACACCTTC. This translates into CSATQGVGYGYTF.

The chain uses TRBV7-6 and TRBJ2-3; TRBD2 matches at 9 bases. V lost 5 bases to trimming and J lost 4 bases; unmatched junction nucleotides: 16. CDR1 and CDR2 (germline): SGHVS, FNYEAQ. This CDR3 comprises 18 residues. The CDR3 spells CASSPSGVLAGWPDTQYF. The CDR3 bases are TGTGCCAGCAGCCCCTCAGGGGTCCTAGCGGGATGGCCAGATACGCAGTATTTT. Variable domain in full (rest from reference TRBV7-6 and TRBJ2-3): GAGVSQSPRYKVTKRGQDVALRCDPISGHVSLYWYRQALGQGPEFLTYFNYEAQQDKSGLPNDRFSAERPEGSISTLTIQRTEQRDSAMYRCASSPSGVLAGWPDTQYFGPGTRLTVL.

In its sample, this clonotype was seen many times. V is TRBV21-1 and J is TRBJ1-1; TRBD1 was called by the table and not checked on the DNA. TRBV21-1 is flagged as a pseudogene. CDR3 length equals 15 residues. The CDR3, as DNA: TGTGCCAGCAGCAAACGGGGGAATTTGAACACTGAAGCTTTCTTT. This gives the protein CASSKRGNLNTEAFF.